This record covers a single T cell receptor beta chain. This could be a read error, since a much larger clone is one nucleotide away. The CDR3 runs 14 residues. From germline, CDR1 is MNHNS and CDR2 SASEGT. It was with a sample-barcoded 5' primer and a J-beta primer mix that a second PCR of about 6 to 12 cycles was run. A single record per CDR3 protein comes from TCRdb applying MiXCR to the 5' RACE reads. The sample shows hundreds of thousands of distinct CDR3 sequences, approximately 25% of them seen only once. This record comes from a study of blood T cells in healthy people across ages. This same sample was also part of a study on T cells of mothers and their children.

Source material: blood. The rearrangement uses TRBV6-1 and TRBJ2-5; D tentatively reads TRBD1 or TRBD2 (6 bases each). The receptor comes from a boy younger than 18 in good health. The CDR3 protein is CASSEGGLRETQHF. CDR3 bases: TGTGCCAGCAGTGAAGGGGGGCTTCGGGAGACCCAGCACTTC.